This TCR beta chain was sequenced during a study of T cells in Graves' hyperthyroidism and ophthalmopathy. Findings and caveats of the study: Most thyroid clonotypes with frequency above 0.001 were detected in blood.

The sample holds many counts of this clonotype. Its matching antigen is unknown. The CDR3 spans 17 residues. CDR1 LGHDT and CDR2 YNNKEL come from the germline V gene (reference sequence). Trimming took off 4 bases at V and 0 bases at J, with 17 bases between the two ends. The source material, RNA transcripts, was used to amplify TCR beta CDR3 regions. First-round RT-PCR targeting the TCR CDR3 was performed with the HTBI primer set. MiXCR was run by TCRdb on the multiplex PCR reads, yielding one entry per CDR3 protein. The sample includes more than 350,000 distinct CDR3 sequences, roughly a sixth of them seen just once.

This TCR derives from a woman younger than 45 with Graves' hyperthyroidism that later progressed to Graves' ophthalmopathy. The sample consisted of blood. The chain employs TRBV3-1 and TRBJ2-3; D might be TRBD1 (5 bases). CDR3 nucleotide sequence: TGTGCCAGCAGCCCCCGGGTCCGTGGGGCTAGCACAGATACGCAGTATTTT. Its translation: CASSPRVRGASTDTQYF.